This TCR beta chain appears in the sequencing data of a study of blood T cells in healthy people across ages (dated by TCRdb to about 2015). The study in broad terms: In model experiments, template switching captured roughly one uniquely barcoded TCR beta cDNA molecule for every two T cells. To track age-related changes in TCR beta repertoire diversity, the study relied on deep sequencing normalized with unique cDNA molecular identifiers. Donors were grouped into four age groups: young (average approximately 15 years), middle-aged (about 40), aged (roughly 62) and long-lived (over 80). To avoid experimental bias, donors of different ages were distributed randomly across sequencing lanes. For two donors (one aged 18 to 30 and one aged 80 or older), the study analyzed two additional independent replicas of 1 million unique cDNA reads from the same blood draw.

The library relied on 5' RACE. The instrument was an Illumina HiSeq 2500. A second PCR of roughly 6 to 11 cycles was performed with a sample-barcoded 5' primer and a J-beta primer mix. A template-switch 5' adaptor carrying 12 random nucleotides introduced a unique molecular identifier onto each TCR beta cDNA molecule. Each sample yielded at least 2.5 million CDR3-containing paired-end reads. First-strand cDNA synthesis was performed from all RNA using the Mint cDNA synthesis kit, with priming by a TRBC-specific oligonucleotide. After uracil-DNA glycosylase treatment, a first 18-cycle PCR used universal primers M1SS and BC2_uni_R on all cDNA. Per the source publication's procedure: Each sample was normalized by randomly selecting 1 million high-quality reads, each carrying a distinct molecular identifier. Instead of being binned into consensus sequences, reads with shared molecular identifiers were discarded. CDR3 identification, clonotype clustering and error correction used MiTCR with a Q25 quality threshold and the strictest error-elimination algorithm. Lower-bound total TCR beta diversity was estimated with a nonparametric unseen species model using Euler transformation. TCRdb reprocessing: public reads trimmed at Q25 with fastp, clones called with MiXCR, in-frame beta chains kept. Identical CDR3 protein sequences are pooled into one entry, listed with their most common genes and DNA. The V and J calls reflect TCRdb's pipeline rather than the authors' work. This sample comprises some 1.5 million distinct CDR3 sequences, over 25% of them detected only once. Less than 9.5% of the sample rests with the top ten.

The study at large found these results: A strong correlation was found between observed TCR beta diversity and the percentage of naive T cells measured by flow cytometry. Donor CMV infection status was unknown, potentially confounding age-related changes in expanded clonotypes. Compared with the aged group, more naive CD4+ T cells, fewer expanded clones and increased TCR diversity were shown by the long-lived group, suggesting age selection. Conclusive comparison of naive and antigen-experienced compartments was prevented by the profiling of bulk unsorted PBMCs. Estimates of total diversity from one million sequenced T cells were regarded as lower bounds and underestimates. Observed TCR beta diversity per million T cells fell roughly linearly with age, and a significant reduction was already apparent by age roughly 40.

Comments on this clonotype: The antigen it recognizes is unknown. No quality values exist for individual bases; no much larger clone is one base distant.

From cysteine to phenylalanine, the CDR3 is 11 amino acids long. Only the CDR3 DNA is retained, 33 bases long and in frame from the first base. CDR1 and CDR2 were assigned from the germline V gene as KGHSH and LQKENI. V is pared back by 5 bases and J by 9 bases, with 8 bases lying between the germline termini. Systemically healthy Caucasian individuals from Russia, 39 in total and aged roughly 6 to 100 years, were included as donors. Around 10 milliliters of peripheral blood were collected from each donor into EDTA-treated Vacutainer tubes. Ficoll-Paque density-gradient centrifugation was used to isolate PBMCs, with at least 7 million per sample. Total RNA was extracted from PBMCs with Trizol reagent, with at least 6 micrograms obtained per sample. For every donor, an aliquot of PBMCs went through flow cytometry to measure the percentages of naive CD45RAhigh/CD27high T cells.

The clonotype comes from a woman in her twenties or thirties in good health. The sequencing input was blood. This chain is built from TRBV18 and TRBJ2-1; the D segment cannot be called with confidence. CDR3 protein: CASSGKTEQFF. The nucleotide sequence reads as follows: TGTGCCAGCTCAGGAAAGACTGAGCAGTTCTTC. Extended through the reference TRBV18 and TRBJ2-1 proteins, this CDR3 yields the full variable domain: NAGVMQNPRHLVRRRGQEARLRCSPMKGHSHVYWYRQLPEEGLKFMVYLQKENIIDESGMPKERFSAEFPKEGPSILRIQQVVRGDSAAYFCASSGKTEQFFGPGTRLTVL.